Shown below are 18 T cell receptor beta chains from a single sample sequenced in a study of PD-1 blockade in classical Hodgkin lymphoma. Each patient relapsed following autologous stem cell transplantation, and prior brentuximab vedotin exposure differed. The table came from immunoSEQ multiplex PCR; TCRdb's copy has only in-frame clones and leaves some out. Of under 80,000 clones detected, around 75% appear once; the ten largest clones hold 9% to 10%. Specimen: peripheral blood mononuclear cells (PBMCs), collected before the second cycle of nivolumab. These receptors all come from a human donor with classical Hodgkin lymphoma.

This chain links TRBV11-2 with TRBJ1-5; 10 bases agree with TRBD1. The V and J ends lost 1 base and 7 bases, in that order; junction bases with no gene match: 7. Germline values: CDR1 SGHAT, CDR2 FQNNGV. The CDR3 length is 16 residues. CDR3 sequence: CASSLGDRGLGQPQHF. CDR3 nucleotides: TGTGCCAGCAGCTTAGGGGACAGGGGTCTGGGGCAGCCCCAGCATTTT.

The J gene is TRBJ2-1, the V gene TRBV7-8; D not resolved. Germline-derived CDR1 and CDR2 are SGHVS and FQNEAQ. The V gene lost 5 bases and the J gene lost 4 bases, with 15 bases spanning the gap. The CDR3 has 15 residues. CDR3 amino acids: CASSKHASAYNEQFF. The CDR3 DNA is TGTGCCAGCAGCAAACACGCATCCGCATACAATGAGCAGTTCTTC.

This rearrangement joins TRBV25-1 to TRBJ2-4; D unresolved. Germline V gene data show CDR1 as MGHDK and CDR2 as SYGVNS. The germline V and J ends were trimmed by 1 base and 2 bases, with 9 bases remaining between them. The CDR3 spans 15 residues. CDR3 in amino acids: CASSESTVTKNIQYF. CDR3 DNA sequence: TGTGCCAGCAGTGAATCGACGGTGACCAAAAACATTCAGTACTTC.

V usage is TRBV18 and J usage is TRBJ2-3, with D perhaps TRBD1 or TRBD2 (5 bases each). Trimming removed 6 bases at V and 6 bases at J, with 13 bases between. Germline CDR1 is KGHSH and CDR2 is LQKENI. This CDR3 region has 13 residues. This CDR3 reads CASSPGPGDTQYF. The CDR3 region has the DNA TGTGCCAGCTCTCCGGGACCTGGGGATACGCAGTATTTT. Full variable domain (missing parts from reference TRBV18 and TRBJ2-3): NAGVMQNPRHLVRRRGQEARLRCSPMKGHSHVYWYRQLPEEGLKFMVYLQKENIIDESGMPKERFSAEFPKEGPSILRIQQVVRGDSAAYFCASSPGPGDTQYFGPGTRLTVL.

The chain carries TRBV18 and TRBJ1-3; D call uncertain. Germline lookup yields CDR1 KGHSH and CDR2 LQKENI. This CDR3 spans 16 amino acids. V lost 0 bases and J 0 bases, leaving 9 bases between the germline ends. DNA of the CDR3: TGTGCCAGCTCACCACCGGAAAGAACCTCTGGAAACACCATATATTTT. Translating it yields CASSPPERTSGNTIYF.

At least ten counts were recorded for this clone. The chain recombines TRBV5-1 with TRBJ1-1; D gene uncertain. The germline V gene has CDR1 SGHRS and CDR2 YFSETQ. This CDR3 region has 13 residues. V lost 0 bases to trimming and J lost 2 bases, with 5 bases between them. In DNA form, the CDR3 reads TGCGCCAGCAGCTTGGGCACCAACACTGAAGCTTTCTTT. Amino acid sequence: CASSLGTNTEAFF.

The chain has TRBV11-3 and TRBJ2-1; 8 bases map to TRBD2. The junction had 23 bases not matched to a gene; V was cut back by 5 bases and J by 5 bases. Germline loops: CDR1 SGHNT, CDR2 YENEEA. The CDR3 has 20 amino acids. The CDR3 region has the DNA TGTGCCAGCAGCGTCGGGCCCGGGACTAGGGGGAAGCGCGGTCACAATGAGCAGTTCTTC. Translating gives CASSVGPGTRGKRGHNEQFF.

This clone is classed as medium-sized. The V call is TRBV9, the J call TRBJ1-2; perhaps TRBD1 as D (5 bases). The CDR3 totals 13 residues. Trimming cost V 2 bases and J 7 bases, with 12 bases left between them. Germline V CDR1 and CDR2: SGDLS, YYNGEE. This CDR3 is CASSVEGFGGYTF. The CDR3 nucleotides are TGTGCCAGCAGCGTGGAGGGGTTTGGTGGCTACACCTTC.

V usage is TRBV5-1 and J usage is TRBJ1-4; the match to TRBD1 covers 9 bases. V lost 4 bases, J lost 0 bases, and 4 bases stayed unmatched. Germline loops: CDR1 SGHRS, CDR2 YFSETQ. The CDR3 extends over 16 amino acids. The CDR3 DNA reads as TGCGCCAGCAGCCCACAGGGGGCCACAACTAATGAAAAACTGTTTTTT. Translated, it gives CASSPQGATTNEKLFF.

The J gene is TRBJ2-1, the V gene TRBV5-4, with TRBD2 identical over 9 bases. CDR3 size: 16 residues. Per the germline V gene, CDR1 is SGHNT and CDR2 is YYREEE (reference sequence). V was pared by 0 bases and J by 7 bases, with 8 bases of the junction left unmatched. CDR3 sequence reads: CASSLDRGREWNEQFF. The CDR3 DNA sequence: TGTGCCAGCAGCTTGGATCGCGGGAGGGAATGGAATGAGCAGTTCTTC.

The genes are TRBV9 and TRBJ2-1; D is perhaps TRBD1 (6 bases). CDR3 length: 17 residues. The V end was cut by 2 bases, the J end by 0 bases, with 15 bases between. The germline CDR1 and CDR2 sequences are SGDLS and YYNGEE. The CDR3 DNA sequence: TGTGCCAGCAGCGTCGAGCACAGGGCTTACTCCTACAATGAGCAGTTCTTC. Translating it yields CASSVEHRAYSYNEQFF.

This clone was detected only once. This chain connects TRBV28 to TRBJ1-4; D uncertain. This CDR3 comprises 13 residues. CDR1 and CDR2 (germline): MDHEN, SYDVKM. V lost 3 bases to trimming and J lost 7 bases, with 9 bases between them. The CDR3, as DNA: TGTGCCAGCAGTTTTGGGGTACGTGAAAAACTGTTTTTT. Translation: CASSFGVREKLFF.

V gene TRBV27 combines with J gene TRBJ1-1; D remains ambiguous. The CDR3 extends over 16 amino acids. Germline CDR1 and CDR2: MNHEY and SMNVEV (reference sequence). V was shortened by 0 bases and J by 1 base, with 12 bases between the two germline ends. In DNA, the CDR3 is TGTGCCAGCAGTTTATCCTTGCTTAGGAAGAACACTGAAGCTTTCTTT. Translated: CASSLSLLRKNTEAFF.

The gene calls are TRBV7-9 and TRBJ2-7; a possible D gene is TRBD1 (5 bases). Looked up from germline, CDR1 is SEHNR and CDR2 is FQNEAQ (reference sequence). This CDR3 region has 14 residues. Trimming pared 0 bases from V and 5 bases from J, leaving 11 bases between. The CDR3 coding sequence is TGTGCCAGCAGCTTAGCAGGGGCTCGGGACGAGCAGTACTTC. It yields the protein CASSLAGARDEQYF.

The chain couples TRBV28 to TRBJ2-6; tentatively, D is TRBD2 (5 bases). Germline assignment: CDR1 MDHEN and CDR2 SYDVKM. The CDR3 is made up of 16 amino acids. The ends were cut back, 4 bases at V and 2 bases at J, with 12 bases in the middle. The CDR3 reads CASSSWELPGANVLTF. As DNA, the CDR3 is TGTGCCAGCAGTTCATGGGAGTTGCCTGGGGCCAACGTCCTGACTTTC.

The CDR3 protein is CASSDNSIYSYEQYF. CDR3 DNA: TGTGCCAGCAGTGACAACAGCATATACTCCTACGAGCAGTACTTC. The V gene is TRBV2, the J gene TRBJ2-7; no clear D gene. The CDR3 extends over 15 amino acids. Germline-derived CDR1 and CDR2 are SNHLY and FYNNEI. V gave up 3 bases and J gave up 0 bases, with 12 bases separating them.

The V gene is TRBV9, the J gene TRBJ1-2; D is ambiguous. Trimming took 3 bases from V and 8 from J, leaving 11 bases between them. The CDR3 consists of 12 residues. Germline V lookup: CDR1 SGDLS, CDR2 YYNGEE. CDR3 protein: CASSALTRGYTF. DNA for the CDR3: TGTGCCAGCAGCGCCCTGACACGGGGCTACACCTTC.

This chain joins TRBV2 and TRBJ1-5, with D possibly being TRBD1 (6 bases). Germline V gene data show CDR1 as SNHLY and CDR2 as FYNNEI. CDR3 size: 15 residues. The V and J ends lost 0 bases and 6 bases respectively, with 12 bases between them. The CDR3: CASSEAGARTQPQHF. As DNA, the CDR3 is TGTGCCAGCAGTGAAGCGGGGGCCAGGACTCAGCCCCAGCATTTT.